What follows are 23 T cell receptor beta chains derived from one specimen sequenced in a study of a mutant IDH1 vaccine in newly diagnosed glioma. The time point was: baseline, week 1 (first vaccination visit). The treatment: pre-vaccination baseline after standard-of-care therapy. Produced via immunoSEQ multiplex PCR; TCRdb's table is partial and in-frame only. The sample includes about 92,000 clones, 80% seen only once; the top ten take roughly 7%. The sequencing here drew on PBMCs, taken from a glioma patient treated with radiotherapy, temozolomide or both. These receptor sequences come from a man aged 40-50 years with glioma.

The chain combines TRBV2 with TRBJ2-1, with a weak D call TRBD2 (5 bases). Trimming removed 6 bases at V and 2 bases at J, with 14 bases between. Looked up from germline, CDR1 is SNHLY and CDR2 is FYNNEI. The CDR3 loop spans 15 amino acids. CDR3 residues: CASSDTGRTYNEQFF. The CDR3 nucleotides are TGTGCCAGCAGCGACACGGGGAGAACCTACAATGAGCAGTTCTTC.

The chain combines TRBV28 with TRBJ2-5; no definite D call. The CDR3 totals 14 residues. Germline V lookup: CDR1 MDHEN, CDR2 SYDVKM. V was shortened by 5 bases and J by 2 bases, with 12 bases between the two germline ends. CDR3 sequence: CASSPWTEQETQYF. CDR3 nucleotides: TGTGCCAGCAGTCCCTGGACGGAGCAAGAGACCCAGTACTTC. The variable domain in full, completed from reference TRBV28 and TRBJ2-5, reads DVKVTQSSRYLVKRTGEKVFLECVQDMDHENMFWYRQDPGLGLRLIYFSYDVKMKEKGDIPEGYSVSREKKERFSLILESASTNQTSMYLCASSPWTEQETQYFGPGTRLLVL.

For this clone: A much larger clone differs by one base, so this may be a read error. The chain uses TRBV19 and TRBJ2-3; a weak D match, TRBD2 (7 bases). The germline V gene has CDR1 LNHDA and CDR2 SQIVND (reference sequence). Trimming removed 7 bases from V and 5 bases from J, with 25 bases in between. The CDR3 has 17 residues. CDR3 in amino acids: CASTSWRGGGSGDTQYF. In nucleotides, the CDR3 is TGTGCCAGTACCTCGTGGAGGGGGGGCGGTTCGGGAGATACGCAGTATTTT.

V gene TRBV5-4 combines with J gene TRBJ1-1; D is ambiguous. Germline CDR1 and CDR2: SGHNT and YYREEE (reference sequence). The CDR3 spans 14 residues. Trimming stripped 4 bases from V and 6 bases from J, with 16 bases between. CDR3 DNA: TGTGCCAGCAGCGCTCCCCGGGTTCAGGCTGAAGCTTTCTTT. This gives the protein CASSAPRVQAEAFF.

The J gene is TRBJ2-1, the V gene TRBV11-1; D uncertain. V lost 0 bases and J 5 bases, leaving 11 bases between the germline ends. The germline V gene has CDR1 SGHAT and CDR2 FQDESV (reference sequence). The CDR3 has 15 residues. In nucleotides, the CDR3 is TGTGCCAGCAGCTTAGCCCCGGATTATAACAATGAGCAGTTCTTC. It codes for CASSLAPDYNNEQFF. Based on the CDR3 plus reference TRBV11-1 and TRBJ2-1, the full variable domain is EAEVAQSPRYKITEKSQAVAFWCDPISGHATLYWYRQILGQGPELLVQFQDESVVDDSQLPKDRFSAERLKGVDSTLKIQPAELGDSAMYLCASSLAPDYNNEQFFGPGTRLTVL.

This chain connects TRBV5-6 to TRBJ2-7, with no clear D. CDR3 size: 12 residues. The germline CDR1 and CDR2 sequences are SGHDT and YYEEEE. V was cut by 4 bases and J by 4 bases, with 9 bases left in between. This CDR3 is CASSQGLYEQYF. The CDR3 coding sequence is TGTGCCAGCAGCCAAGGCCTATACGAGCAGTACTTC. The full variable domain, in which reference TRBV5-6 and TRBJ2-7 provide the parts outside the CDR3, is DAGVTQSPTHLIKTRGQQVTLRCSPKSGHDTVSWYQQALGQGPQFIFQYYEEEERQRGNFPDRFSGHQFPNYSSELNVNALLLGDSALYLCASSQGLYEQYFGPGTRLTVT.

V and J are TRBV15 and TRBJ2-5; D not resolved. V lost 1 base to trimming and J lost 5 bases, with 8 bases between them. There are 13 residues in the CDR3. CDR1 is LNHNV, CDR2 YYDKDF, per germline (reference sequence). The DNA of the CDR3 is TGTGCCACCAGCAGAGTCCCACAGGAGACCCAGTACTTC. It translates to CATSRVPQETQYF.

The gene calls are TRBV5-6 and TRBJ1-2, with a weak D call TRBD1 (5 bases). With 4 bases removed from V and 4 bases from J, the gap between germline ends came to 17 bases. The CDR3 spans 15 residues. Germline CDR1 and CDR2: SGHDT and YYEEEE. The CDR3 loop is CASSIWTRVLYGYTF. As DNA, the CDR3 is TGTGCCAGCAGCATATGGACACGGGTGCTCTATGGCTACACCTTC. Filled out from reference TRBV5-6 and TRBJ1-2, the complete variable domain reads DAGVTQSPTHLIKTRGQQVTLRCSPKSGHDTVSWYQQALGQGPQFIFQYYEEEERQRGNFPDRFSGHQFPNYSSELNVNALLLGDSALYLCASSIWTRVLYGYTFGSGTRLTVV.

This chain connects TRBV5-1 to TRBJ1-1; D not certain. V gave up 4 bases and J gave up 5 bases, with 18 bases separating them. Germline V gene sequence: CDR1 SGHRS, CDR2 YFSETQ. The CDR3 has 15 amino acids. This CDR3 reads CASSQNWGVGTEAFF. The CDR3 coding sequence is TGCGCCAGCAGCCAGAATTGGGGAGTTGGTACTGAAGCTTTCTTT.

The J gene is TRBJ1-2, the V gene TRBV4-2; 9 positions match TRBD1. V shed 5 bases and J 0 bases; nucleotides not matched to a gene: 10. This CDR3 region has 17 residues. The V gene's germline CDR1 is LGHNA and CDR2 YNFKEQ. The CDR3, as DNA: TGTGCCAGCAGCGTTTCCGGACAGGGGATCACTAACTATGGCTACACCTTC. Protein sequence: CASSVSGQGITNYGYTF.

The rearrangement joins TRBV5-1 to TRBJ2-3, with 7 nucleotides matching TRBD1. CDR3 length: 15 amino acids. V dropped 0 bases and J dropped 6; count of bases not matched to a gene: 7. Germline-derived CDR1 and CDR2 are SGHRS and YFSETQ. The CDR3 sequence: CASSLGSGGFDTQYF. CDR3 coding DNA: TGCGCCAGCAGCTTGGGATCAGGGGGTTTTGATACGCAGTATTTT.

The sample holds one count of this clone. The chain carries TRBV7-9 and TRBJ1-3, with D unresolved. V lost 2 bases, J lost 0 bases, and 8 bases lay in between. CDR1 is SEHNR and CDR2 is FQNEAQ in the germline V gene (reference sequence). This CDR3 contains 15 residues. CDR3 residues: CASSLSGSSGNTIYF. CDR3 coding DNA: TGTGCCAGCAGCTTATCGGGGTCCTCTGGAAACACCATATATTTT.

The chain's CDR3 is CASSPEGLAVSYNEQFF. As DNA, the CDR3 is TGTGCCAGCTCACCAGAGGGACTAGCGGTATCCTACAATGAGCAGTTCTTC. This chain connects TRBV18 to TRBJ2-1; TRBD2 agrees at 11 bases. Per germline, CDR1 KGHSH and CDR2 LQKENI. The V gene end was trimmed by 2 bases and the J gene end by 1 base; junction bases not matched to a gene: 4. The CDR3 is 17 residues long. Full variable domain (outside the CDR3, taken from reference TRBV18 and TRBJ2-1): NAGVMQNPRHLVRRRGQEARLRCSPMKGHSHVYWYRQLPEEGLKFMVYLQKENIIDESGMPKERFSAEFPKEGPSILRIQQVVRGDSAAYFCASSPEGLAVSYNEQFFGPGTRLTVL.

This chain links TRBV6-1 with TRBJ2-7; 11 bases map to TRBD2. The germline V gene has CDR1 MNHNS and CDR2 SASEGT. The CDR3 sequence is 15 residues long. V lost 4 bases to trimming and J lost 0 bases; unmatched junction nucleotides: 2. The chain's CDR3 is CASSAGTSGSYEQYF. The CDR3 nucleotides read TGTGCCAGCAGTGCAGGGACTAGCGGCTCCTACGAGCAGTACTTC.

The chain carries TRBV10-1 and TRBJ1-1; possibly TRBD1 for D (5 bases). The CDR3 has 12 amino acids. The germline V and J ends were trimmed by 11 bases and 3 bases, with 13 bases remaining between them. Germline lookup yields CDR1 WNHNN and CDR2 SYGVQD (reference sequence). The CDR3 bases are TGCGCCGGCTCAGGGTCCGACACTGAAGCTTTCTTT. It encodes CAGSGSDTEAFF.

This clone has only one observation. The chain employs TRBV5-1 and TRBJ2-1; tentatively, D is TRBD2 (7 bases). The CDR3 has 16 residues. The germline V and J ends were trimmed by 3 bases and 6 bases, with 19 bases remaining between them. The germline V gene encodes CDR1 SGHRS and CDR2 YFSETQ. The CDR3 DNA reads as TGCGCCAGCAGCTCGGAGGGCGGGGGCCTTTTCAATGAGCAGTTCTTC. This codes for CASSSEGGGLFNEQFF.

The V and J genes are TRBV2 and TRBJ1-5, with a tentative D call TRBD1 (5 bases). The V gene lost 8 bases and the J gene lost 1 base, with 15 bases spanning the gap. Germline loops: CDR1 SNHLY, CDR2 FYNNEI. The CDR3 is 15 residues long. Written as DNA, the CDR3 is TGTGCCAGCGGAGTTACAGGTCAGAGCAATCAGCCCCAGCATTTT. Translation: CASGVTGQSNQPQHF.

This rearrangement joins TRBV11-1 to TRBJ1-3; D possibly corresponds to TRBD1 (6 bases). The germline CDR1 and CDR2 sequences are SGHAT and FQDESV (reference sequence). The CDR3 is 15 amino acids. V shed 8 bases and J shed 2 bases, with 16 bases lying between them. CDR3 region: CASALTGYPGNTIYF. DNA of the CDR3: TGTGCCAGCGCCTTGACAGGATACCCTGGAAACACCATATATTTT. Together with reference TRBV11-1 and TRBJ1-3, the CDR3 gives the full variable domain: EAEVAQSPRYKITEKSQAVAFWCDPISGHATLYWYRQILGQGPELLVQFQDESVVDDSQLPKDRFSAERLKGVDSTLKIQPAELGDSAMYLCASALTGYPGNTIYFGEGSWLTVV.

J is TRBJ2-5 and V is TRBV5-4; D might be TRBD2 (5 bases). Germline V gives CDR1 SGHNT, CDR2 YYREEE (reference sequence). The ends were cut back, 0 bases at V and 4 bases at J, with 13 bases in the middle. This CDR3 has 15 amino acids. The CDR3 protein is CASSLGLQRAETQYF. Here the CDR3 DNA reads TGTGCCAGCAGCTTGGGACTGCAGAGGGCAGAGACCCAGTACTTC.

The chain has TRBV14 and TRBJ2-5; D is perhaps TRBD2 (6 bases). The V and J ends lost 1 base and 11 bases respectively, with 17 bases between them. The V gene's germline CDR1 is SGHDN and CDR2 FVKESK. This CDR3 is built from 14 residues. CDR3 nucleotide sequence: TGTGCCAGCAGCCAAGCTCGGGGGATAGGGGAGCAGTACTTC. Amino acids: CASSQARGIGEQYF.

The V and J genes are TRBV27 and TRBJ2-1; D perhaps matches TRBD1 (6 bases). There are 15 residues in the CDR3. CDR1 and CDR2 from the germline V gene are MNHEY and SMNVEV (reference sequence). V gave up 5 bases and J gave up 10 bases, with 21 bases separating them. The CDR3 region is CASSPDFTGKHEQFF. CDR3 in DNA: TGTGCCAGCAGTCCTGATTTTACAGGGAAACACGAGCAGTTCTTC.

This sequence joins TRBV13 and TRBJ2-5; 11 bases fit TRBD2. This CDR3 comprises 13 residues. Germline CDR1 and CDR2: PRHDT and FYEKMQ (reference sequence). Trimming took 7 bases from V and 5 from J; bases not matched to a gene: 3. The CDR3 sequence is CASTLAGVETQYF. The CDR3 bases are TGTGCCAGCACACTAGCGGGAGTGGAGACCCAGTACTTC.

CDR3: CASSLPSTGRETQYF. CDR3 coding DNA: TGTGCCAGTAGTCTCCCTTCCACAGGGAGAGAGACCCAGTACTTC. J is TRBJ2-5 and V is TRBV19, with D tentatively TRBD1 (6 bases). Germline CDR1 reads LNHDA; CDR2 reads SQIVND (reference sequence). The CDR3 consists of 15 residues. The V gene lost 5 bases and the J gene lost 4 bases, with 17 bases spanning the gap.